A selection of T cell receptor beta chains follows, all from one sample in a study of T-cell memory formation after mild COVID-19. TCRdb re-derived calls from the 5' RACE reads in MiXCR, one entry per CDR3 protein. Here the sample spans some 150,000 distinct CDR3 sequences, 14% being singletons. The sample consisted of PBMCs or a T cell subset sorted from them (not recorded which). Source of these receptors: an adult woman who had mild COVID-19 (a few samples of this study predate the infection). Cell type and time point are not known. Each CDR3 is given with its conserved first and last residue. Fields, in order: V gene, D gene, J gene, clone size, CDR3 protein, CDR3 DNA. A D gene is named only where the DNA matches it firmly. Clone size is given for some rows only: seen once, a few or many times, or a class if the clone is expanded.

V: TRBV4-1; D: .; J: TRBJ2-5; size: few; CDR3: CASSQGVAREAQYF; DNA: TGCGCCAGCAGCCAGGGGGTTGCGAGAGAGGCCCAGTACTTC
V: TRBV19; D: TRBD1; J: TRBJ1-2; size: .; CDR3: CASSDLGTGAVYGYTF; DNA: TGTGCCAGTAGTGACCTCGGGACAGGGGCCGTCTATGGCTACACCTTC
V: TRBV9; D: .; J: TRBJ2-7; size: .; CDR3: CASSGPGHPSYEQYF; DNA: TGTGCCAGCAGCGGACCGGGACACCCTTCCTACGAGCAGTACTTC
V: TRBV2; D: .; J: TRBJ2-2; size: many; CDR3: CASSAAMASGTGELFF; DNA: TGTGCCAGCAGTGCTGCCATGGCCTCTGGCACCGGGGAGCTGTTTTTT
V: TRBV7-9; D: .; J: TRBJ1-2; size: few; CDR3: CASSFSGGSVGYTF; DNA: TGTGCCAGCAGCTTTTCGGGGGGCAGCGTTGGCTACACCTTC
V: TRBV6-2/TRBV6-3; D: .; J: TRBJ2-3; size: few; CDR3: CASSTGYASTDTQYF; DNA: TGTGCCAGCAGTACAGGGTACGCTAGCACAGATACGCAGTATTTT
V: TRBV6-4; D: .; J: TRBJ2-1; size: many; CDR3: CASSDGVNYNEQFF; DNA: TGTGCCAGCAGTGACGGGGTTAATTACAATGAGCAGTTCTTC
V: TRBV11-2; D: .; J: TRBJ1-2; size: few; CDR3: CASSLGVGYTF; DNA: TGTGCCAGCAGCCTCGGCGTTGGCTACACCTTC
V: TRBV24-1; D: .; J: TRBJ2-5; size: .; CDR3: CATRGRGVGETQYF; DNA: TGTGCCACCAGAGGCAGGGGAGTTGGAGAGACCCAGTACTTC
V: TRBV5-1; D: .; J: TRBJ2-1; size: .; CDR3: CASSLASGSYNEQFF; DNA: TGCGCCAGCAGCTTGGCGTCAGGGAGCTACAATGAGCAGTTCTTC
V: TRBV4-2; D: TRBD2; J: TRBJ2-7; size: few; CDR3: CASSQDSGRAWEQYF; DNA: TGTGCCAGCAGCCAAGATAGCGGGAGGGCGTGGGAGCAGTACTTC
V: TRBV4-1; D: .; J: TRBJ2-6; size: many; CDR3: CASSQRVGANVLTF; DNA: TGCGCCAGCAGCCAAAGGGTCGGGGCCAACGTCCTGACTTTC
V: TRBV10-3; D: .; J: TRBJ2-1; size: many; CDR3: CTTEDAPAGNEQFF; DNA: TGTACCACCGAAGACGCACCCGCTGGCAATGAGCAGTTCTTC
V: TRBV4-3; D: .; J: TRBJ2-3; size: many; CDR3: CASSQSYRDPSTDTQYF; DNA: TGCGCCAGCAGCCAATCGTACAGGGACCCTAGCACAGATACGCAGTATTTT
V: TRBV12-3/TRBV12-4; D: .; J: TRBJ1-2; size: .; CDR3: CASGTEAEATNYGYTF; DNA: TGTGCCAGCGGAACAGAAGCAGAAGCAACTAACTATGGCTACACCTTC
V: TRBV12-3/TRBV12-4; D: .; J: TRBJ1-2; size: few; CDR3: CASRGGGGIGYGYTF; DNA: TGTGCCAGCAGGGGGGGAGGGGGTATAGGGTATGGCTACACCTTC
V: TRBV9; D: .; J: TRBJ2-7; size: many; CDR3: CASSVAMSGPYEQYF; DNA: TGTGCCAGCAGCGTAGCTATGAGCGGTCCCTACGAGCAGTACTTC
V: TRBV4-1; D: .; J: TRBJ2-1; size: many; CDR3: CASSQDGGEQFF; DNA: TGCGCCAGCAGCCAAGACGGGGGCGAGCAGTTCTTC
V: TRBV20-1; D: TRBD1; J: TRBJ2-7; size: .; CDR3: CSATSQGASGYEQYF; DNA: TGCAGTGCCACCTCCCAGGGGGCTTCTGGCTACGAGCAGTACTTC
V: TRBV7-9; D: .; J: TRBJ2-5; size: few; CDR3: CASSSPGRLETQYF; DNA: TGTGCCAGCAGCTCACCAGGGCGGTTAGAGACCCAGTACTTC
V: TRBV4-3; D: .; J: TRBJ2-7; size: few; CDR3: CASSQDLDIGPPGRYEQYF; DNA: TGCGCCAGCAGCCAAGATCTAGATATCGGACCCCCGGGACGCTACGAGCAGTACTTC
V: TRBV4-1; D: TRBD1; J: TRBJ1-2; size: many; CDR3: CASSPGQASNYGYTF; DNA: TGCGCCAGCAGCCCGGGACAGGCCTCTAACTATGGCTACACCTTC
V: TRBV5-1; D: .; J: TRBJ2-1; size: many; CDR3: CASSLDSSLGSYNEQFF; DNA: TGCGCCAGCAGCTTGGATAGCTCTTTGGGCTCCTACAATGAGCAGTTCTTC
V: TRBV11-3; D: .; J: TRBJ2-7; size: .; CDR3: CASSEHGRGRYEQYF; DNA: TGTGCCAGCAGCGAGCATGGGCGGGGTAGGTACGAGCAGTACTTC
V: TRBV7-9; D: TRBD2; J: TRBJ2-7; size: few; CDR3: CASSRRTSGYYEQYF; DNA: TGTGCCAGCAGCCGAAGGACTAGCGGGTACTACGAGCAGTACTTC
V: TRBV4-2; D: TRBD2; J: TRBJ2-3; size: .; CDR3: CASSARRLPAGNTDTQYF; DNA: TGTGCCAGCAGCGCAAGGAGGTTGCCAGCGGGGAATACAGATACGCAGTATTTT
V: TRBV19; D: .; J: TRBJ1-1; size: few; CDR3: CASSLRWGNTEAFF; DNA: TGTGCCAGTAGTCTCCGATGGGGGAACACTGAAGCTTTCTTT
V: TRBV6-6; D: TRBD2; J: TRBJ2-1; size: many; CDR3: CASSYSASGKNEQFF; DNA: TGTGCCAGCAGTTACTCGGCTAGCGGGAAGAATGAGCAGTTCTTC
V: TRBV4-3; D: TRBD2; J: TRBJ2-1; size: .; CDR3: CASSQEGGSYNEQFF; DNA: TGCGCCAGCAGCCAAGAAGGCGGGAGCTACAATGAGCAGTTCTTC
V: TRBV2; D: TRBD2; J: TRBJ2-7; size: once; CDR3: CAIDLERGHSYEQYF; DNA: TGTGCCATCGATCTCGAGCGGGGCCATTCCTACGAGCAGTACTTC
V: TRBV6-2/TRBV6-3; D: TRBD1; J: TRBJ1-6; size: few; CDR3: CASSPTDRSSSPLHF; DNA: TGTGCCAGCAGTCCGACGGACAGGTCGAGTTCACCCCTCCACTTT
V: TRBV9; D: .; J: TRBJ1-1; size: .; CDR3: CASSGFGAEAFF; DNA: TGTGCCAGCAGCGGGTTTGGAGCTGAAGCTTTCTTT
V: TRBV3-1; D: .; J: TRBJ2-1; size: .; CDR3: CASSRPAEGYNEQFF; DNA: TGTGCCAGCAGCCGACCGGCGGAGGGATACAATGAGCAGTTCTTC
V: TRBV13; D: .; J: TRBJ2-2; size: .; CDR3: CASRHGGYTGELFF; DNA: TGTGCCAGCAGGCACGGGGGTTACACCGGGGAGCTGTTTTTT
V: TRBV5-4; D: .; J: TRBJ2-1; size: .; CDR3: CASTRHNEQFF; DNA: TGTGCCAGCACCCGTCACAATGAGCAGTTCTTC
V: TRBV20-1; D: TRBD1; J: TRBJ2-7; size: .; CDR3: CSAGTVGTYEQYF; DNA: TGCAGTGCTGGGACAGTGGGCACCTACGAGCAGTACTTC
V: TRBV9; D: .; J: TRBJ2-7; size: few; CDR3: CASGGRSYEQYF; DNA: TGTGCCAGCGGGGGGAGAAGCTACGAGCAGTACTTC
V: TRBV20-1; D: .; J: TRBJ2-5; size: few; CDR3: CSAREVHEETQYF; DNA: TGCAGTGCTAGAGAAGTACACGAAGAGACCCAGTACTTC
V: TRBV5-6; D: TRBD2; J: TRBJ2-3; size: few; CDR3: CASSLAGGATDTQYF; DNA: TGTGCCAGCAGCTTGGCCGGGGGGGCCACAGATACGCAGTATTTT
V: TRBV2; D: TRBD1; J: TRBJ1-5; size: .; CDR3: CASSESRTGRGQPQHF; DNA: TGTGCCAGCAGTGAATCTAGGACAGGGAGGGGTCAGCCCCAGCATTTT
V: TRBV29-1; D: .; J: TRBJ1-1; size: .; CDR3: CSVSGLLDGAGAEAFF; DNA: TGCAGCGTTTCGGGGCTGCTGGACGGAGCAGGGGCTGAAGCTTTCTTT
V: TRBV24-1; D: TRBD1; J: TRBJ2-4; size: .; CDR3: CATSDRGDIQYF; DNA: TGTGCCACCAGCGACAGGGGGGACATTCAGTACTTC
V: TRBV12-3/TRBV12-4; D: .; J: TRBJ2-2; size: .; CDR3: CASSPELRTGNTGELFF; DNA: TGTGCCAGCAGTCCAGAACTTCGGACGGGGAACACCGGGGAGCTGTTTTTT
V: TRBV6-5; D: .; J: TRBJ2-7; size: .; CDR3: CASSYSTGAYEQYF; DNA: TGTGCCAGCAGTTACTCGACGGGGGCCTACGAGCAGTACTTC
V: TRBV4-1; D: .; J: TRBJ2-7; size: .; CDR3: CASSPHRHSYEQYF; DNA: TGCGCCAGCAGCCCTCACAGACACTCCTACGAGCAGTACTTC
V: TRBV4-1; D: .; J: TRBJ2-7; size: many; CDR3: CASSQSPGPTVIYEQYF; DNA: TGCGCCAGCAGCCAGAGCCCGGGACCGACTGTCATCTACGAGCAGTACTTC
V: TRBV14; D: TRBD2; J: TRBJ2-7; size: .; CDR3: CASSPEAGLSYEQYF; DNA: TGTGCCAGCAGCCCGGAAGCGGGACTATCCTACGAGCAGTACTTC
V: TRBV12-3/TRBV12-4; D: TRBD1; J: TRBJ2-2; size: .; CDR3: CASSPLDRGVGELFF; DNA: TGTGCCAGCAGCCCACTGGACAGGGGGGTCGGGGAGCTGTTTTTT
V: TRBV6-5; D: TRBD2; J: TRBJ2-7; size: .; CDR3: CASSIAGGTKEQYF; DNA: TGTGCCAGCAGTATAGCGGGAGGGACGAAGGAGCAGTACTTC
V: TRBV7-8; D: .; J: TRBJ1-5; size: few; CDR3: CASSSQHRVLGNQPQHF; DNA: TGTGCCAGCAGCAGCCAGCATAGGGTATTGGGCAATCAGCCCCAGCATTTT